This passage covers 13 T cell receptor beta chains from one sample sequenced in a study of Ad26.COV2.S vaccination and SARS-CoV-2 variants. Treatment given: roughly 18 received Ad26.COV2.S at low or high dose, single or two shots; about 5 received placebo; per-sample allocation not given. Specimens were obtained on day 63 following the first vaccine or placebo injection. Data came from immunoSEQ multiplex PCR; TCRdb stores just in-frame clones and leaves some out. The repertoire holds 300,000 to 350,000 clones, with 85% to 90% as singletons. Here the sequenced sample was peripheral blood, taken in a trial of Ad26.COV2.S vaccine versus placebo. These receptors were taken from a person aged 18-60 years who received the Ad26.COV2.S COVID-19 vaccine or a placebo.

This chain joins TRBV7-2 and TRBJ1-6, with a tentative D call TRBD1 (6 bases). The germline CDR1 and CDR2 sequences are SGHTA and FQGNSA. The CDR3 runs 14 residues. V was cut by 4 bases and J by 11 bases, with 15 bases left in between. The CDR3 loop is CASSSRGGAAPLHF. The DNA for the CDR3 is TGTGCCAGCAGCTCTAGGGGGGGCGCGGCACCCCTCCACTTT.

This chain uses TRBV10-3 with TRBJ1-2; D may be TRBD1 (6 bases). CDR1 is ENHRY and CDR2 is SYGVKD in the germline V gene. The CDR3 spans 13 residues. V was shortened by 10 bases and J by 6 bases, with 18 bases between the two germline ends. The CDR3 nucleotides are TGTGCCACACGGCTAAGGGACAAAGATGGCTACACCTTC. This codes for CATRLRDKDGYTF.

The V call is TRBV19, the J call TRBJ2-1, with D perhaps matching TRBD1 or TRBD2 (5 bases each). The CDR3 loop spans 13 amino acids. From germline, CDR1 is LNHDA and CDR2 SQIVND (reference sequence). Trimming cost V 3 bases and J 6 bases, with 9 bases left between them. DNA for the CDR3: TGTGCCAGTAGTATGGGGGACCCCAATGAGCAGTTCTTC. Its translation: CASSMGDPNEQFF.

This rearrangement joins TRBV5-3 to TRBJ2-2, with 10 bases matching TRBD1. TRBV5-3 falls under the ORF class, with uncertain function. The J segment lost 1 base and the V segment lost 3 bases, leaving 12 bases of the junction unmatched. CDR3 length equals 19 residues. The CDR3 DNA is TGTGCCAGAAGCTCCTCCGGGACAGGGGTAATAATGAACACCGGGGAGCTGTTTTTT. Protein product: CARSSSGTGVIMNTGELFF.

The chain employs TRBV7-9 and TRBJ1-1; D is possibly TRBD1 (5 bases). The CDR3 runs to 14 residues. The ends were cut back, 5 bases at V and 0 bases at J, with 10 bases in the middle. Germline CDR1 reads SEHNR; CDR2 reads FQNEAQ (reference sequence). CDR3 DNA: TGTGCCAGCAGCGTTGGGGGGGTGAACACTGAAGCTTTCTTT. Its translation: CASSVGGVNTEAFF.

The V call is TRBV7-2, the J call TRBJ1-2, with D unclear. V was pared by 3 bases and J by 4 bases, with 12 bases between. The V gene's germline CDR1 is SGHTA and CDR2 FQGNSA. There are 14 residues in the CDR3. This CDR3 reads CASSLGLGVYGYTF. CDR3 sequence (DNA): TGTGCCAGCAGCTTGGGGTTGGGAGTCTATGGCTACACCTTC.

The J gene is TRBJ2-5, the V gene TRBV11-3, with 10 bases lining up with TRBD1. The CDR3 runs to 15 residues. The J segment lost 4 bases and the V segment lost 5 bases, leaving 7 bases of the junction unmatched. The V gene's germline CDR1 is SGHNT and CDR2 YENEEA. Here the CDR3 reads CASSRWTGGSETQYF. CDR3 coding DNA: TGTGCCAGCAGCCGTTGGACAGGGGGTTCAGAGACCCAGTACTTC.

The rearrangement uses TRBV19 and TRBJ2-7; TRBD2 might be the D (6 bases). The CDR3 length is 12 residues. Trimming stripped 10 bases from V and 4 bases from J, with 14 bases between. Germline CDR1 reads LNHDA; CDR2 reads SQIVND (reference sequence). CDR3 amino acids: CATREVGYEQYF. The CDR3 region has the DNA TGTGCCACGAGGGAGGTTGGGTACGAGCAGTACTTC.

The CDR3 reads CASSQVGVAGEVDEQFF. The DNA for the CDR3 is TGCGCCAGCAGCCAAGTCGGGGTAGCGGGAGAGGTTGATGAGCAGTTCTTC. This rearrangement joins TRBV4-3 to TRBJ2-1; 9 bases are a match to TRBD2. Trimming cost V 1 base and J 8 bases; bases outside gene matches: 12. This CDR3 has 17 amino acids. In germline, CDR1 is LGHNA, CDR2 YSLEER.

This chain joins TRBV6-2 or TRBV6-3 and TRBJ1-2; 10 bases fit TRBD1. The CDR3 spans 16 residues. Trimming cost V 2 bases and J 3 bases; bases outside gene matches: 6. Per the germline V gene, CDR1 is MNHEY and CDR2 is SVGEGT. DNA for the CDR3: TGTGCCAGCAGTTACCCCCCCGGGACAGGGGACTATGGCTACACCTTC. Protein sequence: CASSYPPGTGDYGYTF.

The rearrangement links TRBV9 to TRBJ1-3; possibly TRBD1 for D (5 bases). V dropped 5 bases and J dropped 2 bases, with 14 bases sitting between them. CDR1 SGDLS and CDR2 YYNGEE come from the germline V gene. The CDR3 totals 15 residues. CDR3 in DNA: TGTGCCAGCAGGGGGTCAGGGATCACTGGAAACACCATATATTTT. As protein: CASRGSGITGNTIYF.

This sequence joins TRBV18 and TRBJ2-1; tentative D call: TRBD2 (6 bases). The CDR3 has 14 amino acids. V lost 5 bases to trimming and J lost 2 bases, with 10 bases between them. The V gene's germline CDR1 is KGHSH and CDR2 LQKENI. For the CDR3, the DNA is TGTGCCAGCTCAGCCTCGGGGGCCTACAATGAGCAGTTCTTC. Its translation is CASSASGAYNEQFF.

The V call is TRBV10-3, the J call TRBJ1-5, with TRBD1 matching 7 bases. After removal of 10 bases from V and 11 bases from J, the junction contained 20 bases not matched to a gene. There are 15 residues in the CDR3. Germline V lookup: CDR1 ENHRY, CDR2 SYGVKD. CDR3 DNA sequence: TGTGCCACAGGGGGATCTTTAGGGCCACGGGGAGCCCAGCATTTT. Its protein product is CATGGSLGPRGAQHF.